Presented here are 3 T cell receptor beta chains from one specimen sequenced in a study of T cell responses to AZD1222 COVID-19 vaccine. TCRdb keeps only in-frame clones here, not all; method: immunoSEQ multiplex PCR. The data show 80,000 or so clones, roughly 85% seen once. The sample consisted of peripheral blood, taken on day 0 of AZD1222 vaccination. The source is an adult in good health.

The V call is TRBV10-3, the J call TRBJ1-2; 9 bases fit TRBD1. The V and J ends lost 6 bases and 5 bases, in that order; junction bases with no gene match: 19. Germline V CDR1 and CDR2: ENHRY, SYGVKD. CDR3 size: 18 residues. The CDR3, as DNA: TGTGCCATCAGAGATTTCCGGGACAGGGAGCAGTCGATTTATGGCTACACCTTC. Amino acid sequence: CAIRDFRDREQSIYGYTF.

The V and J genes are TRBV6-5 and TRBJ2-7, with D perhaps matching TRBD1 or TRBD2 (5 bases each). This CDR3 spans 13 amino acids. Trimming stripped 5 bases from V and 7 bases from J, with 15 bases between. From germline, CDR1 is MNHEY and CDR2 SVGAGI. This CDR3 is CASSPGTSWEQYF. The CDR3 DNA follows: TGTGCCAGCAGTCCAGGGACCTCTTGGGAGCAGTACTTC.

The chain employs TRBV12-3 or TRBV12-4 and TRBJ2-1; D is undetermined. Trimming pared 4 bases from V and 4 bases from J, leaving 2 bases between. CDR3 size: 11 residues. The CDR3 sequence is CASSWYNEQFF. The CDR3, as DNA: TGTGCCAGCAGTTGGTACAATGAGCAGTTCTTC.